Listed here are 15 T cell receptor beta chains from one sample, sequenced in a study of blood T cell repertoires in COVID-19. Produced via immunoSEQ multiplex PCR; TCRdb's table is partial and in-frame only. The sample carries about 210,000 clones, approximately 90% recorded once. The sample comprised peripheral blood. These receptors originate from a man aged 25 to 45 with acute or convalescent COVID-19.

This clone was recorded once. The J gene is TRBJ1-2, the V gene TRBV5-1, with D perhaps matching TRBD1 (6 bases). V was cut by 0 bases and J by 5 bases, with 14 bases left in between. The CDR3 loop spans 15 amino acids. The germline gives CDR1 SGHRS, CDR2 YFSETQ. The CDR3 DNA is TGCGCCAGCAGCTTGGCCGACAGGATGGTATATGGCTACACCTTC. Amino acids: CASSLADRMVYGYTF. The variable domain in full, completed from reference TRBV5-1 and TRBJ1-2, reads KAGVTQTPRYLIKTRGQQVTLSCSPISGHRSVSWYQQTPGQGLQFLFEYFSETQRNKGNFPGRFSGRQFSNSRSEMNVSTLELGDSALYLCASSLADRMVYGYTFGSGTRLTVV.

V is TRBV7-9 and J is TRBJ1-2; a weak D match, TRBD1 (5 bases). V gave up 7 bases and J gave up 2 bases, with 20 bases separating them. Looked up from germline, CDR1 is SEHNR and CDR2 is FQNEAQ (reference sequence). This CDR3 has 16 residues. The CDR3 region has the DNA TGTGCCAGCATCTTTATTTTTGGTCAGGGAAACTATGGCTACACCTTC. Amino acids: CASIFIFGQGNYGYTF.

The J gene is TRBJ1-2, the V gene TRBV6-1, with 7 nucleotides matching TRBD1. CDR1 and CDR2 from the germline V gene are MNHNS and SASEGT. V gave up 3 bases and J gave up 4 bases; unmatched junction bases: 5. This CDR3 comprises 14 residues. Here the CDR3 DNA reads TGTGCCAGCAGTGATGCCGGGACAGTCTATGGCTACACCTTC. This encodes CASSDAGTVYGYTF.

This chain connects TRBV3-1 (or the pseudogene TRBV3-2) to TRBJ1-5; D unresolved. V shed 3 bases and J shed 6 bases, with 9 bases lying between them. Germline CDR1 is LGHDT and CDR2 is YNNKEL (reference sequence). CDR3 length: 13 residues. As DNA, the CDR3 is TGTGCCAGCAGCCAGTATCAGGTTCAGCCCCAGCATTTT. This codes for CASSQYQVQPQHF.

This clone has a handful of counts. V is TRBV19 and J is TRBJ2-1; TRBD2 matches at 8 bases. CDR1 is LNHDA, CDR2 SQIVND, per germline (reference sequence). V lost 7 bases, J lost 4 bases, and 9 bases stayed unmatched. The length of the CDR3 is 15 residues. The chain's CDR3 is CASILREGRYNEQFF. The CDR3 DNA sequence: TGTGCCAGTATCCTACGGGAGGGTCGTTACAATGAGCAGTTCTTC.

The rearrangement uses TRBV3-1 (or the pseudogene TRBV3-2) and TRBJ1-3; D call uncertain. The CDR3 loop spans 14 amino acids. The germline V gene has CDR1 LGHDT and CDR2 YNNKEL (reference sequence). V was cut by 4 bases and J by 4 bases, with 11 bases left in between. CDR3 sequence (DNA): TGTGCCAGCAGCCCGAGTGAGATGGGAAACACCATATATTTT. This gives the protein CASSPSEMGNTIYF.

The J gene is TRBJ2-3, the V gene TRBV5-8, with D possibly TRBD2 on 6 matching bases. Germline-derived CDR1 and CDR2 are SGHTS and YDEGEE. The V gene lost 4 bases and the J gene lost 14 bases, with 17 bases spanning the gap. This CDR3 is 12 amino acids long. The CDR3 DNA sequence: TGTGCCAGCAGCCCACCGGGACTTAGAGCGTATTTT. It specifies CASSPPGLRAYF.

V and J are TRBV4-1 and TRBJ2-7; TRBD1 is a possible D gene (6 bases). CDR3 size: 16 residues. V was pared by 0 bases and J by 7 bases, with 19 bases between. Germline values: CDR1 MGHRA, CDR2 YSYEKL. Written as DNA, the CDR3 is TGCGCCAGCAGCCAAGATCTTTCCCAGGGGATAGGGGAGCAGTACTTC. Its translation: CASSQDLSQGIGEQYF.

In regard to this clone: At one boundary the junction diverges from the germline segment, which might be a read error. This chain joins TRBV7-7 and TRBJ1-1; no clear D. The germline V gene has CDR1 SSHAT and CDR2 FNYEAQ (reference sequence). This CDR3 has 13 residues. The CDR3 region is CASSQQENTEAFF. The CDR3 coding sequence is TGTGCTAGCAGCCAACAAGAGAACACTGAAGCTTTCTTT.

The chain links TRBV5-1 to TRBJ2-7; TRBD1 matches at 9 bases. Germline-derived CDR1 and CDR2 are SGHRS and YFSETQ. The V and J ends lost 1 base and 6 bases, in that order; junction bases with no gene match: 11. The CDR3 length is 16 residues. CDR3 coding DNA: TGCGCCAGCAGCTTGAACAGGGGGCGCGTTCCGGCCGAGCAGTACTTC. This translates into CASSLNRGRVPAEQYF.

V usage is TRBV2 and J usage is TRBJ1-1; D is possibly TRBD1 (5 bases). This CDR3 comprises 14 residues. The germline V gene has CDR1 SNHLY and CDR2 FYNNEI. The ends were cut back, 4 bases at V and 2 bases at J, with 11 bases in the middle. CDR3: CASSGSRVNTEAFF. The CDR3 DNA sequence: TGTGCCAGCAGTGGTAGCAGGGTAAACACTGAAGCTTTCTTT.

V usage is TRBV10-1 and J usage is TRBJ1-1; 7 nucleotides line up with TRBD1. Trimming cost V 3 bases and J 1 base; bases outside gene matches: 2. CDR3 size: 14 residues. Germline CDR1 reads WNHNN; CDR2 reads SYGVQD (reference sequence). CDR3 in amino acids: CASSEGGRNTEAFF. In DNA form, the CDR3 reads TGCGCCAGCAGTGAAGGGGGCAGGAACACTGAAGCTTTCTTT.

The CDR3 protein is CASSPSLAGGPIQETQYF. In DNA form, the CDR3 reads TGTGCCAGCAGCCCAAGCCTAGCGGGGGGACCGATCCAAGAGACCCAGTACTTC. The rearrangement links TRBV7-2 to TRBJ2-5, with 11 bases matching TRBD2. J gave up 1 base and V 5 bases, and 12 bases lay outside the gene matches. CDR1 is SGHTA and CDR2 is FQGNSA in the germline V gene. The CDR3 consists of 18 residues.

V is TRBV10-1 and J is TRBJ2-7; no firm D call. V shed 0 bases and J shed 6 bases, with 15 bases lying between them. The CDR3 has 15 amino acids. From germline, CDR1 is WNHNN and CDR2 SYGVQD (reference sequence). The chain's CDR3 is CASSESLASASEQYF. CDR3 sequence (DNA): TGCGCCAGCAGTGAGTCCTTGGCGAGCGCCTCCGAGCAGTACTTC.

This clone was seen just once. V usage is TRBV27 and J usage is TRBJ2-3; D uncertain. Germline V gene lookup returns CDR1 MNHEY and CDR2 SMNVEV (reference sequence). V lost 6 bases and J lost 4, with 17 bases in between. The CDR3 sequence is 15 residues long. CDR3 DNA: TGTGCCAGCAGCTCATCAATCCAATGGCCAGATACGCAGTATTTT. This gives the protein CASSSSIQWPDTQYF.